The next 15 T cell receptor beta chains were all read from a single sample in a study of OX40 agonist ivuxolimab in advanced cancers. Some clones are missing from TCRdb's copy, which holds only in-frame ones; the method was immunoSEQ multiplex PCR. In the table there are approximately 86,000 clones, more than 70% of which are singletons. The starting material was CD4+ or CD8+ T cells sorted from blood, obtained in a trial of the OX40 agonist ivuxolimab. Receptor source: an adult with an advanced solid tumor such as melanoma, head and neck, liver or kidney cancer.

The rearrangement joins TRBV10-1 to TRBJ2-5, with D unresolved. Deletions cut 6 bases from V and 4 bases from J, with 9 bases between. Germline CDR1 and CDR2: WNHNN and SYGVQD (reference sequence). CDR3 size: 12 residues. CDR3: CASSGPGETQYF. The CDR3 DNA reads as TGCGCCAGCAGCGGGCCTGGAGAGACCCAGTACTTC.

This chain links TRBV18 with TRBJ2-1; the match to TRBD1 covers 8 bases. Unmatched junction bases numbered 3, after V lost 3 bases and J lost 8 bases. The germline V gene has CDR1 KGHSH and CDR2 LQKENI. The CDR3 is 13 residues long. The CDR3 bases are TGTGCCAGCTCACCCATACAGGGGGATGAGCAGTTCTTC. It encodes CASSPIQGDEQFF.

CDR3 sequence reads: CASSWFGGRRTEAFF. CDR3 nucleotides: TGTGCCAGTAGTTGGTTTGGGGGCCGGAGGACTGAAGCTTTCTTT. The J gene is TRBJ1-1, the V gene TRBV19; D is perhaps TRBD1 (6 bases). The germline CDR1 and CDR2 sequences are LNHDA and SQIVND (reference sequence). The CDR3 sequence is 15 residues long. V was cut by 5 bases and J by 5 bases, with 18 bases left in between.

The V and J genes are TRBV19 and TRBJ1-2, with D tentatively TRBD1 (6 bases). The CDR3 spans 14 residues. Germline V CDR1 and CDR2: LNHDA, SQIVND (reference sequence). V dropped 4 bases and J dropped 3 bases, with 12 bases sitting between them. The CDR3 DNA sequence: TGTGCCAGTAGTACAGACAGGAGCTACTATGGCTACACCTTC. It yields the protein CASSTDRSYYGYTF.

This chain joins TRBV9 and TRBJ2-5, with D possibly being TRBD2 (6 bases). The CDR3 extends over 14 amino acids. The V gene lost 2 bases and the J gene lost 1 base, with 9 bases spanning the gap. Germline CDR1 and CDR2: SGDLS and YYNGEE. The CDR3 sequence is CASSVAGTQETQYF. The CDR3 bases are TGTGCCAGCAGCGTTGCGGGAACCCAAGAGACCCAGTACTTC.

This chain joins TRBV7-9 and TRBJ1-5, with D unresolved. Per the germline V gene, CDR1 is SEHNR and CDR2 is FQNEAQ (reference sequence). The CDR3 sequence is 11 residues long. Trimming stripped 6 bases from V and 9 bases from J, with 9 bases between. In nucleotides, the CDR3 is TGTGCCAGCAGTCGGATGGGGCCCCAGCATTTT. Amino acids: CASSRMGPQHF.

The CDR3 sequence: CASSPRQGTDYGYTF. CDR3 sequence (DNA): TGTGCCAGCTCACCAAGACAGGGAACCGACTATGGCTACACCTTC. This chain joins TRBV18 and TRBJ1-2, with 7 bases aligning to TRBD1. V was pared by 2 bases and J by 3 bases, with 6 bases of the junction left unmatched. The germline V gene encodes CDR1 KGHSH and CDR2 LQKENI. The CDR3 spans 15 residues.

The rearrangement links TRBV2 to TRBJ1-5; the D is unclear. CDR1 and CDR2 from the germline V gene are SNHLY and FYNNEI. Between the trimmed V and J ends, which lost 6 bases and 0 bases, there was a span of 9 bases. The CDR3 is made up of 14 amino acids. Written as DNA, the CDR3 is TGTGCCAGCAGCGGTACTTATAGCAATCAGCCCCAGCATTTT. As protein: CASSGTYSNQPQHF.

The J gene is TRBJ2-1, the V gene TRBV7-9; 9 bases agree with TRBD2. This CDR3 has 16 amino acids. Germline assignment: CDR1 SEHNR and CDR2 FQNEAQ (reference sequence). The junction had 18 bases not matched to a gene; V was cut back by 10 bases and J by 8 bases. CDR3 sequence: CATLGGGGRAGYEQFF. The CDR3 nucleotides are TGTGCCACCCTCGGAGGTGGCGGGAGGGCCGGGTATGAGCAGTTCTTC.

The chain carries TRBV6-1 and TRBJ1-1; unclear D gene. Trimming shortened V by 0 bases and J by 11 bases, and 7 bases separated the two germline ends. This CDR3 contains 11 residues. Germline values: CDR1 MNHNS, CDR2 SASEGT. The CDR3 is CASSEARAAFF. CDR3 nucleotides: TGTGCCAGCAGTGAAGCGCGGGCGGCTTTCTTT.

V gene TRBV4-1 combines with J gene TRBJ1-2; D remains unclear. The CDR3 covers 15 residues. Germline assignment: CDR1 MGHRA and CDR2 YSYEKL. Trimming took 0 bases from V and 3 from J, leaving 11 bases between them. CDR3 coding DNA: TGCGCCAGCAGCCAAGATATAAGGCCGGACTATGGCTACACCTTC. Its protein product is CASSQDIRPDYGYTF.

V usage is TRBV19 and J usage is TRBJ1-2, with D perhaps TRBD1 (5 bases). CDR3 length equals 14 residues. V lost 6 bases and J 11 bases, leaving 22 bases between the germline ends. Per the germline V gene, CDR1 is LNHDA and CDR2 is SQIVND (reference sequence). For the CDR3, the DNA is TGTGCCAGTAGCCCCCAGGGAGGCCCCTGGGGATACACCTTC. Protein sequence: CASSPQGGPWGYTF.

The chain links TRBV19 to TRBJ1-5, with a possible D match to TRBD1 (6 bases). Per germline, CDR1 LNHDA and CDR2 SQIVND (reference sequence). This CDR3 contains 15 residues. Trimming shortened V by 2 bases and J by 2 bases, and 10 bases separated the two germline ends. The CDR3 region is CASSIQGGGNQPQHF. CDR3 sequence (DNA): TGTGCCAGTAGTATACAAGGGGGGGGCAATCAGCCCCAGCATTTT. The variable domain in full, completed from reference TRBV19 and TRBJ1-5, reads DGGITQSPKYLFRKEGQNVTLSCEQNLNHDAMYWYRQDPGQGLRLIYYSQIVNDFQKGDIAEGYSVSREKKESFPLTVTSAQKNPTAFYLCASSIQGGGNQPQHFGDGTRLSIL.

The chain carries TRBV4-1 and TRBJ2-7; 11 nucleotides agree with TRBD2. CDR3 length equals 13 residues. Germline V gene sequence: CDR1 MGHRA, CDR2 YSYEKL. With V trimmed by 3 bases and J by 6 bases, 1 base remained unmatched. CDR3: CASSQTSGVEQYF. In nucleotides, the CDR3 is TGCGCCAGCAGCCAGACTAGCGGGGTCGAGCAGTACTTC.

This sequence joins TRBV6-5 and TRBJ1-5, with D perhaps TRBD1 (5 bases). The CDR3 consists of 15 residues. From germline, CDR1 is MNHEY and CDR2 SVGAGI. V was clipped by 6 bases and J by 0 bases, with 12 bases between them. DNA for the CDR3: TGTGCCAGCAGATTGACAGACTCTAGCAATCAGCCCCAGCATTTT. This encodes CASRLTDSSNQPQHF.